This paragraph covers one T cell receptor (beta chain) sequence. The target antigen is unknown. Researchers ran the PCR with 60 Vbeta and 13 Jbeta primers. Sequenced by immunoSEQ multiplex PCR; TCRdb stores in-frame clones only, minus some. The listing contains fewer than 150,000 clones. These data belong to a study of cytomegalovirus exposure and HLA in healthy donors. Study overall: As an earlier analysis found, around 170 million T cells yielded about 120 million unique TCR beta sequences. Overall study results and limits: Solely CMV serostatus was available to characterize immune exposure. Roughly uniform sequencing depth across donors was assumed, possibly incorrectly.

This CDR3 comprises 16 residues. J lost 4 bases, V lost 2 bases, and 3 bases had no gene match. Germline CDR1 reads SGHTA; CDR2 reads FQGTGA. Sequenced material: PBMCs. This receptor was obtained from a middle-aged man in good health and CMV-seronegative. V is TRBV7-3 and J is TRBJ2-3, with 13 bases aligning to TRBD2. The CDR3 region has the DNA TGTGCCAGCAGCTTAGGGACTAGCGGGGCAGCAGATACGCAGTATTTT. Translating gives CASSLGTSGAADTQYF.